This T cell receptor beta chain was captured by sequencing in a study of lymphopenia after photon versus proton radiotherapy. TCRdb's copy holds only in-frame clones and misses some; the assay was immunoSEQ multiplex PCR. The table records fewer than 25,000 clones, approximately 90% of them present only once. Germline values: CDR1 LGHNA, CDR2 YNFKEQ. The V end lost 5 bases, the J end lost 3 bases, and 17 bases lay between the germline ends. This CDR3 is 15 amino acids long. The V and J genes are TRBV4-2 and TRBJ2-7, with no clear D. This clonotype originated in an elderly man with esophageal cancer. The source material was peripheral blood, sampled from a patient treated with proton-based radiotherapy. CDR3 protein: CASSSRMGSDYEQYF. The CDR3 region has the DNA TGTGCCAGCAGCTCCAGGATGGGGTCAGACTACGAGCAGTACTTC.